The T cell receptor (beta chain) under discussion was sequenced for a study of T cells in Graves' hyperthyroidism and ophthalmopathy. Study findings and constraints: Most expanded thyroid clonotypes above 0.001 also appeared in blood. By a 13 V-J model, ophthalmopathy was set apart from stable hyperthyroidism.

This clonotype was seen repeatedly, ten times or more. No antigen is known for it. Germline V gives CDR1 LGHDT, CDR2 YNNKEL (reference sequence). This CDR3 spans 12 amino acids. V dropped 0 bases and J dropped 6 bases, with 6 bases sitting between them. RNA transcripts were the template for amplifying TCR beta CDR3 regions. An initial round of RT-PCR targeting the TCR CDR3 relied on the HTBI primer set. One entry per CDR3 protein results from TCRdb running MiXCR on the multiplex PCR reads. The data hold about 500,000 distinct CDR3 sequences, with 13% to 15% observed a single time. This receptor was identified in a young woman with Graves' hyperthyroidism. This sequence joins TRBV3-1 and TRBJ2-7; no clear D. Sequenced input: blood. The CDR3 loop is CASSQEGREQYF. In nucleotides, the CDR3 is TGTGCCAGCAGCCAAGAAGGGCGCGAGCAGTACTTC.